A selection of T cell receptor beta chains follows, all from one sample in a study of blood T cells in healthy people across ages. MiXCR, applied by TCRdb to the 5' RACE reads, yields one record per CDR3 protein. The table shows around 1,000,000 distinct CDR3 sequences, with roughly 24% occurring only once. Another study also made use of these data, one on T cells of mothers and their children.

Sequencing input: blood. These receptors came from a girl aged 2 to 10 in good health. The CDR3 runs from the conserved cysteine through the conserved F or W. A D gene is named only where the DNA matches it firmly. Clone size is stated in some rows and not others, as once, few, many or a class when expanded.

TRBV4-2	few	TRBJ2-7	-	CASSPAPELYEQYF	TGTGCCAGCAGCCCCGCACCCGAGTTGTACGAGCAGTACTTC
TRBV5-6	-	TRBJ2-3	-	CASSFVLTSTDTQYF	TGTGCCAGCAGCTTCGTCCTAACTAGCACAGATACGCAGTATTTT
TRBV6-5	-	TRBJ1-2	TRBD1	CASSWRDSTGSLYGYTF	TGTGCCAGCAGCTGGCGGGACAGCACAGGATCCCTCTATGGCTACACCTTC
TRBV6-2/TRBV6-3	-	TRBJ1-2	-	CASSDTNYGYTF	TGTGCCAGCAGCGACACTAACTATGGCTACACCTTC
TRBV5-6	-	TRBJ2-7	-	CASSLSANTYEQYF	TGTGCCAGCAGCTTGTCGGCGAACACCTACGAGCAGTACTTC
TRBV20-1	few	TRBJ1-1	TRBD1	CSARTGPNTEAFF	TGCAGTGCTCGGACAGGGCCGAACACTGAAGCTTTCTTT
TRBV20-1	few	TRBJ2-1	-	CSARGDNEQFF	TGCAGTGCTAGAGGTGACAATGAGCAGTTCTTC
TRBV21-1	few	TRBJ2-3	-	CASPLSTDTQYF	TGTGCCAGCCCCCTGAGCACAGATACGCAGTATTTT
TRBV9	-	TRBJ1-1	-	CASSPSRGPQRNTEAFF	TGTGCCAGCAGCCCAAGTAGGGGTCCCCAGAGGAACACTGAAGCTTTCTTT
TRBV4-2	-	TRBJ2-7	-	CASSQGPIYEQYF	TGTGCCAGCAGCCAAGGGCCCATCTACGAGCAGTACTTC
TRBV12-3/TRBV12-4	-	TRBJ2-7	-	CASSYLSDEQYF	TGTGCCAGCAGTTACCTATCCGACGAGCAGTACTTC
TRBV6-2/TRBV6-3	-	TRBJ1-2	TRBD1	CASSYLPTGDGYTF	TGTGCCAGCAGTTACCTGCCGACAGGGGACGGCTACACCTTC
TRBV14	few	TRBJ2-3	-	CASSQRPFGDTQYF	TGTGCCAGCAGCCAACGCCCCTTTGGAGATACGCAGTATTTT
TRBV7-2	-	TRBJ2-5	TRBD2	CASSLAAGGPRGETQYF	TGTGCCAGCAGCTTAGCAGCGGGGGGGCCTCGTGGGGAGACCCAGTACTTC
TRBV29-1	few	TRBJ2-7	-	CSVKWSLSYEQYF	TGCAGCGTTAAATGGTCCCTCTCCTACGAGCAGTACTTC
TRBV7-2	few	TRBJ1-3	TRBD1	CASSRSGTGTGNTIYF	TGTGCCAGCAGCCGATCCGGGACAGGGACTGGAAACACCATATATTTT
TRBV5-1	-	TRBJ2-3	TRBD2	CASSLLLAGPTDTQYF	TGCGCCAGCAGCTTGTTACTAGCGGGTCCCACAGATACGCAGTATTTT
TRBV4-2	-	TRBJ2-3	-	CASSQTISTDTQYF	TGTGCCAGCAGCCAGACAATAAGCACAGATACGCAGTATTTT
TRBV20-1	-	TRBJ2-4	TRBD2	CSARDLSLAGYIQYF	TGCAGTGCTAGAGATCTGAGTCTAGCGGGATACATTCAGTACTTC
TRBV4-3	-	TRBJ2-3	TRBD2	CASSQDRGLAGDADTQYF	TGCGCCAGCAGCCAAGATAGGGGACTAGCGGGGGACGCAGATACGCAGTATTTT
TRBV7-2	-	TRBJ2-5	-	CASSFGLQIESQYF	TGTGCCAGCAGCTTTGGACTCCAGATTGAGTCCCAGTACTTC
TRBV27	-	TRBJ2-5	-	CASSLDWSLWYNEQSF	TGTGCCAGCAGTTTGGATTGGAGTTTATGGTACAATGAGCAGTCCTTC
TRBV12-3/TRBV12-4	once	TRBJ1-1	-	CASSSRTARNTEAFF	TGTGCCAGCAGTTCCCGGACGGCAAGGAACACTGAAGCTTTCTTT
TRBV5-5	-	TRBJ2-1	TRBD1	CASSLEGTGLDEQFF	TGTGCCAGCAGCTTGGAAGGGACAGGCCTCGATGAGCAGTTCTTC
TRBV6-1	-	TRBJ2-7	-	CASTTGGTTYEQYF	TGTGCCAGCACGACGGGGGGCACTACCTACGAGCAGTACTTC
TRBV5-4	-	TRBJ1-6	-	CASSLDSGGANSPLHF	TGTGCCAGCAGCTTGGATTCGGGGGGCGCAAATTCACCCCTCCACTTT
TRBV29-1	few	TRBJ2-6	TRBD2	CSVAGPSSGANVLTF	TGCAGCGTAGCGGGACCGAGCTCTGGGGCCAACGTCCTGACTTTC
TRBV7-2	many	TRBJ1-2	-	CASSLALGNYGYTF	TGTGCCAGCAGCTTAGCGTTAGGGAACTATGGCTACACCTTC
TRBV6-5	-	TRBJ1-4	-	CASSYVVGGEKLFF	TGTGCCAGCAGTTATGTTGTGGGAGGAGAAAAACTGTTTTTT
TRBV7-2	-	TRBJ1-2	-	CASSLDPTSPDYGYTF	TGTGCCAGCAGCTTAGATCCAACCTCTCCGGACTATGGCTACACCTTC
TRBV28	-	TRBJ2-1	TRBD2	CASRMGLADSEQFF	TGTGCCAGCAGAATGGGACTAGCTGATAGTGAGCAGTTCTTC
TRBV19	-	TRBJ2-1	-	CASSWGRLGYNEQFF	TGTGCCAGTAGCTGGGGACGGTTGGGATACAATGAGCAGTTCTTC
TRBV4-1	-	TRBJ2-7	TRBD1	CASRVRDSSYEQYF	TGCGCCAGCAGAGTACGGGACAGCTCCTACGAGCAGTACTTC
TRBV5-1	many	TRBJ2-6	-	CASSLVGGAGANVLTF	TGCGCCAGCAGCTTGGTAGGAGGGGCTGGGGCCAACGTCCTGACTTTC
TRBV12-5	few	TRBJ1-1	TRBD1	CASGLDYRGWDMNTEAFF	TGTGCTAGTGGTTTGGACTACAGGGGGTGGGACATGAACACTGAAGCTTTCTTT
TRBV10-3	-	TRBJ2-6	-	CAISESTVSSGANVLTF	TGTGCCATCAGTGAGTCGACTGTGAGCTCTGGGGCCAACGTCCTGACTTTC
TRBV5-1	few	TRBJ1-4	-	CASSLGPGARKGEKLFF	TGCGCCAGCAGCTTGGGGCCAGGGGCGCGCAAAGGTGAAAAACTGTTTTTT